The T cell receptor beta chain described here comes from a study of blood T cells in healthy people across ages. A sample-barcoded 5' primer and a J-beta primer mix were used in a second PCR of about 7 to 12 cycles. TCRdb recomputed calls from the 5' RACE reads with MiXCR, one row per CDR3 protein. The profile shows roughly 570,000 distinct CDR3 sequences, 27% of them singletons. The sequencing input was blood. The sequence came from a woman in her 70s in good health.

The CDR3 loop reads CASSTAVSSPLHF. The CDR3 DNA sequence: TGTGCCAGCAGCACAGCCGTCAGCTCACCCCTCCACTTT. J is TRBJ1-6 and V is TRBV9; D is ambiguous. The CDR3 is 13 amino acids. Germline V gene sequence: CDR1 SGDLS, CDR2 YYNGEE. The germline V and J ends were trimmed by 4 bases and 10 bases, with 12 bases remaining between them.